A single sample is the source of the 19 T cell receptor beta chains below, sequenced in a study of beta chain features in type 1 diabetes. Reverse transcription of all isolated RNA meant that expressed TCRB transcripts were sequenced. Data came from immunoSEQ multiplex PCR; TCRdb stores just in-frame clones and leaves some out. Among under 200,000 clones listed, about 7.3% were seen once. The sequenced material came from central memory CD4+ T cells from blood. The origin of the receptors is a man aged 18 to 29 in good health.

V and J are TRBV5-1 and TRBJ1-2, with 10 bases aligning to TRBD1. Per the germline V gene, CDR1 is SGHRS and CDR2 is YFSETQ. The CDR3 has 15 residues. V gave up 4 bases and J gave up 0 bases; unmatched junction bases: 3. The CDR3 here is CASSRDRGSNYGYTF. The CDR3 region has the DNA TGCGCCAGCAGCCGGGACAGGGGATCTAACTATGGCTACACCTTC.

The CDR3 nucleotides are TGCAGCGTCGCGGACAGCTATAGCAATCAGCCCCAGCATTTT. Amino acid sequence: CSVADSYSNQPQHF. The chain is built from TRBV29-1 and TRBJ1-5; tentatively, D is TRBD1 (6 bases). V was trimmed by 6 bases and J by 0 bases, leaving 12 bases between them. The CDR3 loop spans 14 amino acids. From germline, CDR1 is SQVTM and CDR2 ANQGSEA.

The table lists this clone with a few counts. This chain links TRBV7-2 with TRBJ1-1; D gene ambiguous. The CDR3 covers 13 residues. Germline CDR1 reads SGHTA; CDR2 reads FQGNSA. V was clipped by 5 bases and J by 2 bases, with 9 bases between them. The CDR3 loop reads CASSLYRNTEAFF. The CDR3, as DNA: TGTGCCAGCAGCCTCTACAGAAACACTGAAGCTTTCTTT.

V and J are TRBV4-3 and TRBJ1-1; no firm D call. The CDR3 runs 14 residues. The V gene lost 0 bases and the J gene lost 0 bases, with 5 bases spanning the gap. Germline lookup yields CDR1 LGHNA and CDR2 YSLEER. Here the CDR3 DNA reads TGCGCCAGCAGCCAAGAGCCAGTGAACACTGAAGCTTTCTTT. Translation gives CASSQEPVNTEAFF.

The J gene is TRBJ2-1, the V gene TRBV7-3; 10 nucleotides match TRBD2. The ends lost 5 bases at V and 7 bases at J; junction bases unmatched: 5. The CDR3 totals 14 residues. Germline values: CDR1 SGHTA, CDR2 FQGTGA. CDR3 protein: CASSPRAGGNEQFF. CDR3 bases: TGTGCCAGCAGCCCGCGAGCGGGGGGGAATGAGCAGTTCTTC.

This chain uses TRBV7-2 with TRBJ2-7; 8 bases are a match to TRBD2. Losses at the gene ends were 3 bases for V and 4 bases for J; bases not matched to a gene: 5. CDR1 is SGHTA and CDR2 is FQGNSA in the germline V gene. The CDR3 extends over 14 amino acids. DNA for the CDR3: TGTGCCAGCAGCTTTGGGAGCGGGAGTTACGAGCAGTACTTC. Residues: CASSFGSGSYEQYF.

This clone has a handful of counts. The CDR3 reads CAFSAGRGEGLFF. The CDR3 DNA is TGTGCCTTCTCCGCCGGGCGTGGGGAGGGGCTGTTTTTT. This chain connects TRBV30 to TRBJ1-4, with D possibly being TRBD1 (5 bases). The germline gives CDR1 GTSNPN, CDR2 SVGIG (reference sequence). The CDR3 totals 13 residues. The V gene lost 7 bases and the J gene lost 14 bases, with 23 bases spanning the gap.

This clone was seen many times. The chain recombines TRBV10-3 with TRBJ1-1; possible D gene TRBD1, 6 bases. Germline V lookup: CDR1 ENHRY, CDR2 SYGVKD. This CDR3 region has 14 residues. The V end lost 2 bases, the J end lost 7 bases, and 14 bases lay between the germline ends. CDR3 sequence (DNA): TGTGCCATCAGTGAGATACAGGGTCGCCTTGAAGCTTTCTTT. Translated: CAISEIQGRLEAFF.

The rearrangement joins TRBV9 to TRBJ2-3, with a weak D call TRBD2 (5 bases). Germline V gene sequence: CDR1 SGDLS, CDR2 YYNGEE. V was trimmed by 3 bases and J by 5 bases, leaving 13 bases between them. The CDR3 is 14 amino acids. The CDR3 loop is CASSAAPAGDTQYF. CDR3 in DNA: TGTGCCAGCAGCGCAGCCCCCGCGGGAGATACGCAGTATTTT.

The table lists this clone with a few counts. The rearrangement links TRBV29-1 to TRBJ1-2; 7 bases line up with TRBD1. V gave up 8 bases and J gave up 4 bases; unmatched junction bases: 13. The CDR3 runs 14 residues. Germline V gene sequence: CDR1 SQVTM, CDR2 ANQGSEA. The CDR3 DNA sequence: TGCAGCACGTCAAGACAGGGAGAACGCTATGGCTACACCTTC. This encodes CSTSRQGERYGYTF.

The chain employs TRBV30 and TRBJ1-2; D possibly corresponds to TRBD1 (6 bases). CDR3 length: 13 residues. Germline V gives CDR1 GTSNPN, CDR2 SVGIG (reference sequence). V lost 3 bases, J lost 5 bases, and 13 bases lay in between. CDR3 sequence (DNA): TGTGCCTGGAGGACTGCACAGGGATATGGCTACACCTTC. This encodes CAWRTAQGYGYTF.

This clone was observed a few times. The J gene is TRBJ2-5, the V gene TRBV6-5; 7 nucleotides line up with TRBD1. In germline, CDR1 is MNHEY, CDR2 SVGAGI. The CDR3 covers 12 residues. Trimming took 7 bases from V and 5 from J; bases not matched to a gene: 4. The CDR3 region has the DNA TGTGCCAGCAAACAGGGGCGCGAGACCCAGTACTTC. Residues: CASKQGRETQYF.

The chain carries TRBV11-2 and TRBJ1-1; D might be TRBD1 (6 bases). V shed 5 bases and J shed 1 base, with 8 bases lying between them. Looked up from germline, CDR1 is SGHAT and CDR2 is FQNNGV. The CDR3 covers 13 residues. The CDR3 nucleotides read TGTGCCAGCAGCACGGGACAGAACACTGAAGCTTTCTTT. As protein: CASSTGQNTEAFF.

This clone appeared many times. The CDR3 protein is CAWRASGSRNEQFF. The CDR3 DNA reads TGTGCCTGGAGGGCTAGCGGGAGTAGGAATGAGCAGTTCTTC. The gene calls are TRBV30 and TRBJ2-1, with TRBD2 identical over 10 bases. Germline CDR1 and CDR2: GTSNPN and SVGIG (reference sequence). The CDR3 has 14 residues. Trimming cost V 3 bases and J 7 bases; bases outside gene matches: 6.

This clone was picked up a small number of times. This chain links TRBV27 with TRBJ2-3, with a possible D match to TRBD2 (6 bases). The V gene's germline CDR1 is MNHEY and CDR2 SMNVEV (reference sequence). Trimming left V 8 bases short and J 0 bases short, with 18 bases between. CDR3 length equals 16 residues. The CDR3 region has the DNA TGTGCCAGCCTTTTGGGACTCAGCGGGAGCACAGATACGCAGTATTTT. This encodes CASLLGLSGSTDTQYF.

The chain combines TRBV20-1 with TRBJ2-7; no definite D call. The CDR3 totals 11 residues. The germline V gene encodes CDR1 DFQATT and CDR2 SNEGSKA (reference sequence). V shed 3 bases and J shed 0 bases, with 3 bases lying between them. CDR3 amino acids: CSASGSYEQYF. For the CDR3, the DNA is TGCAGTGCTAGCGGCTCCTACGAGCAGTACTTC.

This clone was detected only a few times. V usage is TRBV7-2 and J usage is TRBJ1-2; 10 bases are shared with TRBD1. CDR1 is SGHTA, CDR2 FQGNSA, per germline. V trimming: 3 bases; J trimming: 8 bases; junction bases outside the gene matches: 6. The CDR3 is 14 amino acids. CDR3 DNA sequence: TGTGCCAGCAGCTTGGGACAGGGGTTCCGCGGCTACACCTTC. This encodes CASSLGQGFRGYTF.

This clone was seen a handful of times. J is TRBJ2-1 and V is TRBV4-2; TRBD1 matches at 11 bases. Germline V lookup: CDR1 LGHNA, CDR2 YNFKEQ. The CDR3 extends over 16 amino acids. Losses at the gene ends were 3 bases for V and 6 bases for J; bases not matched to a gene: 7. CDR3 in amino acids: CASSQFGTGGSNEQFF. The CDR3 region has the DNA TGTGCCAGCAGCCAGTTCGGGACAGGGGGTTCCAATGAGCAGTTCTTC.

The chain employs TRBV5-1 and TRBJ2-1, with a weak D call TRBD2 (6 bases). Germline V gives CDR1 SGHRS, CDR2 YFSETQ. V was trimmed by 3 bases and J by 10 bases, leaving 11 bases between them. The CDR3 covers 12 residues. The chain's CDR3 is CASSSPGGEQFF. The CDR3 nucleotides read TGCGCCAGCAGCTCGCCTGGGGGGGAGCAGTTCTTC.